Sequencing of this T cell receptor (beta chain) was carried out in a study of blood T cell repertoires in COVID-19. The wider study: The cDNA or gDNA used as material had been derived from T cells, B-cell-depleted T cells, or PBMCs.

V was clipped by 2 bases and J by 4 bases, with 6 bases between them. This CDR3 contains 12 residues. CDR1 SGHDT and CDR2 YYEEEE come from the germline V gene. TCRdb keeps only in-frame clones here, not all; method: immunoSEQ multiplex PCR. The sample yields about 260,000 clones, about 89% seen once. V and J are TRBV5-6 and TRBJ1-1; a possible D gene is TRBD1 (5 bases). The TCR was taken from a woman between 50 and 59 years old with acute or convalescent COVID-19. The sequenced material came from peripheral blood. The CDR3 DNA is TGTGCCAGCAGCTTCGGGGGCACTGAAGCTTTCTTT. This gives the protein CASSFGGTEAFF.